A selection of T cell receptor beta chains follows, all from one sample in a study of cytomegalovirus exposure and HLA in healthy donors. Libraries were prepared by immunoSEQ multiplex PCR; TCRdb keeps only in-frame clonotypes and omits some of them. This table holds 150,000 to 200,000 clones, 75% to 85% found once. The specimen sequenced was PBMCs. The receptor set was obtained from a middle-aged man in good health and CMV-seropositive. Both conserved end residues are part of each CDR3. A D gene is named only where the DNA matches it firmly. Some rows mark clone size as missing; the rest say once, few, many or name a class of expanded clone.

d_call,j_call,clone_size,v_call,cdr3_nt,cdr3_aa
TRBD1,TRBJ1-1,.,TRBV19,TGTGCCAGTAGTTACAGGGGGCAGGTTGGCACTGAAGCTTTCTTT,CASSYRGQVGTEAFF
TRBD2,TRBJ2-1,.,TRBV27,TGTGCCAGCAGTGGTAGCGGGAGTTCCCGCAATGAGCAGTTCTTC,CASSGSGSSRNEQFF
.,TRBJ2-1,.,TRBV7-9,TGTGCCAGCAGCCCTGGAGGGCAAAATGAGCAGTTCTTC,CASSPGGQNEQFF
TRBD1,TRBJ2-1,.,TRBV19,TGTGCCAGTAGCTCAGGACAGGGTTGGTCCTACAATGAGCAGTTCTTC,CASSSGQGWSYNEQFF
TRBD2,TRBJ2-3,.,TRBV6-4,TGTGCCAGTAACAACCCGGGACTAGCGGGGGGGGTGACAGATACGCAGTATTTT,CASNNPGLAGGVTDTQYF
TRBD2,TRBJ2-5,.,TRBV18,TGTGCCAGCTCACCCCCCCCCGGGACTAGCGGGGGGAACCAAGAGACCCAGTACTTC,CASSPPPGTSGGNQETQYF
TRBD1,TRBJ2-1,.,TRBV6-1,TGTGCCAGCAGCCAGACCTGGACAGGGGGCCTTGAGCAGTTCTTC,CASSQTWTGGLEQFF
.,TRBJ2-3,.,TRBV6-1,TGTGCCAGCAGTGAAGATATAAGGGGCGGATTCACAGATACGCAGTATTTT,CASSEDIRGGFTDTQYF
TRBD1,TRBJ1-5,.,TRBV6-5,TGTGCCAGCAGGAGCATGGGACAGGGGATTCAGCCCCAGCATTTT,CASRSMGQGIQPQHF
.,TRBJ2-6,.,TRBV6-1,TGTGCCAGCAGTGAAGACCTATCTGGGGCCAACGTCCTGACTTTC,CASSEDLSGANVLTF
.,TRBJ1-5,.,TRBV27,TGTGCCAGCACCCCACATGGCAATCAGCCCCAGCATTTT,CASTPHGNQPQHF
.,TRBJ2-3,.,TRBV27,TGTGCCAGCAGTTTCGGCGGTTCGGGAGATACGCAGTATTTT,CASSFGGSGDTQYF
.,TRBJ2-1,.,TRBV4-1,TGCGCCAGCAGCCAATTACAGGGTCAAACCTACAATGAGCAGTTCTTC,CASSQLQGQTYNEQFF
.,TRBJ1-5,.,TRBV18,TGTGCCAGCTCACCAGACATTAATAGCAATCAGCCCCAGCATTTT,CASSPDINSNQPQHF
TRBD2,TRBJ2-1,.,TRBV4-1,TGCGCCAGCAGCCGACTAGCGGAGGGGACGGGTGAGCAGTTCTTC,CASSRLAEGTGEQFF
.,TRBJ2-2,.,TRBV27,TGTGCCAGCAGTTTATGGGGACTGAACACCGGGGAGCTGTTTTTT,CASSLWGLNTGELFF
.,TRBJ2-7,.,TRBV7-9,TGTGCCAGCAGCTCACCGACTAGCTTAGGGGGGGAGCAGTACTTC,CASSSPTSLGGEQYF
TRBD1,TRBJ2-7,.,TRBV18,TGTGCCAGCTCACTCTCCGACAGGGGAGGCTTCTACGAGCAGTACTTC,CASSLSDRGGFYEQYF
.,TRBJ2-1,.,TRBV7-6,TGTGCCAGCAGCTTAGCCCCCCCCTATGAGCAGTTCTTC,CASSLAPPYEQFF
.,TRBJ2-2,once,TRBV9,TGTGCCAGCAGCGTATGGGCCAAGACAGGGGAGCTGTTTTTT,CASSVWAKTGELFF
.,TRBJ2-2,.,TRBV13,TGTGCCAGCAGCTTAGCGGGGGCGAACACCGGGGAGCTGTTTTTT,CASSLAGANTGELFF
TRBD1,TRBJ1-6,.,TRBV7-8,TGTGCCAGCAAGCAGGGGGCCCGTAATTCACCCCTCCACTTT,CASKQGARNSPLHF
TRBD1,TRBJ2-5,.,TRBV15,TGTGCCACTCTACAGGGGGCAGGGGGAGAGACCCAGTACTTC,CATLQGAGGETQYF
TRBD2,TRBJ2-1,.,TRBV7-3,TGTGCCAGCAGCATCTCTAGCGGGATTGAGCAGTTCTTC,CASSISSGIEQFF
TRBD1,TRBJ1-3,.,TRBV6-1,TGTGCCAGTCGGGACAGGGGGGCAGGAAACACCATATATTTT,CASRDRGAGNTIYF
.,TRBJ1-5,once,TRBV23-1,TGCGCCAGCAGTCAATCCCCACCCCGTCCCCCGGGGAATCAGCCCCAGCATTTT,CASSQSPPRPPGNQPQHF
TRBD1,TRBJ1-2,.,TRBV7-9,TGTGCCAGCAGCTCGAGGGACAGGGAATGGTATGGCTACACCTTC,CASSSRDREWYGYTF
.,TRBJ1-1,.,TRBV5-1,TGCGCCAGCAGAGAACCGGGAGGGGCGAACACTGAAGCTTTCTTT,CASREPGGANTEAFF